The clone carrying this TCR beta chain appeared a few times. Its antigen is not identified. The trim removed 8 bases at V and 5 bases at J, leaving 8 bases unmatched. Germline loops: CDR1 LNHNV, CDR2 YYDKDF (reference sequence). This CDR3 comprises 14 residues. Arm-PCR with iRepertoire HTBI primers amplified the CDR3 regions for these TCR beta libraries. TCRdb re-analysed the multiplex PCR reads in MiXCR, keeping a single row per CDR3 protein. The sample yields 450,000 or so distinct CDR3 sequences, about 20% seen once. The data are from a study of regulatory T cells in long-lasting Graves disease. Study-wide findings and caveats: Persistent Graves' patients showed reduced TCR diversity versus newly diagnosed patients. Persistent patients shared some 2,500 public clonotypes among themselves. Newly diagnosed patients shared fewer, at roughly 1,000. Segments TRBV28, TRBJ1-2 and TRBJ2-5 showed preferential usage in persistent disease.

Indicated time point: persistent/refractory GD, antithyroid drugs over 5 years with positive TRAb. From RNA extracted from PBMCs, the TCR library was made. The sequence was obtained from a female donor with Graves disease. The chain links TRBV15 to TRBJ1-4; 7 bases fit TRBD1. The source was peripheral blood mononuclear cells (PBMCs), collected when the disease was refractory, from a patient treated with antithyroid drugs. CDR3 loop: CATSLGQLNEKLFF. CDR3 DNA sequence: TGTGCCACCTCCTTGGGACAGCTGAATGAAAAACTGTTTTTT.